This T cell receptor (beta chain) derives from a study of OX40 agonist ivuxolimab in advanced cancers. The ends were cut back, 3 bases at V and 6 bases at J, with 11 bases in the middle. The CDR3 totals 13 residues. Germline CDR1 WSHSY, CDR2 SAAADI. Repertoires were generated with immunoSEQ multiplex PCR, while TCRdb's copy carries only in-frame clones and drops some. This sample yields 60,000 to 70,000 clones, of which around 87% are seen a single time; 4% belongs to the top ten. The receptor's source is an adult with an advanced solid tumor such as melanoma, head and neck, liver or kidney cancer. The V and J genes are TRBV10-2 and TRBJ2-5, with no clear D. The source material was CD4+ or CD8+ T cells sorted from blood, sampled in a trial of the OX40 agonist ivuxolimab. The CDR3 bases are TGCGCCAGCAGTGATGAAGTGGCCCAGACCCAGTACTTC. Its protein product is CASSDEVAQTQYF.